The following is a TCR beta chain sequence with its context. Clones were read by immunoSEQ multiplex PCR, and TCRdb kept only the in-frame ones, dropping some. The table includes about 120,000 clones, 87% detected once. This CDR3 region has 16 residues. Germline V CDR1 and CDR2: SGHNT, YYREEE (reference sequence). Trimming stripped 0 bases from V and 6 bases from J, with 18 bases between. This specimen comes from a study of T cell responses to AZD1222 COVID-19 vaccine. About the study: Pooled samples include second doses given at about 4 or 12 weeks.

V is TRBV5-4 and J is TRBJ1-1; a possible D gene is TRBD1 (5 bases). The TCR originated in an adult in good health. The starting material was peripheral blood, obtained on day 0 of AZD1222 vaccination. The CDR3 loop reads CASSLGTLGLGAEAFF. CDR3 bases: TGTGCCAGCAGCTTGGGGACCCTGGGGCTGGGTGCTGAAGCTTTCTTT.